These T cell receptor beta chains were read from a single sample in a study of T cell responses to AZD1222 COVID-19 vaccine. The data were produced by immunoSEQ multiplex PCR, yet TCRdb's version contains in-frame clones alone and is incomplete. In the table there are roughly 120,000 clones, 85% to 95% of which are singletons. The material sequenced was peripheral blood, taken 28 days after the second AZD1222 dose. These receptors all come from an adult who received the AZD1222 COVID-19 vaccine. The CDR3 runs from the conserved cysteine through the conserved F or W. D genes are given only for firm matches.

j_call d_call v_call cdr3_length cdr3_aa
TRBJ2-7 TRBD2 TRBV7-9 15 CASSLAGLAGREQYF
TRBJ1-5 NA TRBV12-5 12 CASGGTDQPQHF
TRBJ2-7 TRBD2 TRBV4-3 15 CASSQTSGRTYEQYF
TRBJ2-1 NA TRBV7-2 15 CASSLGQPSLNEQFF
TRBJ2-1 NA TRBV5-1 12 CASSHRNNEQFF
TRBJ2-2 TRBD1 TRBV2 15 CASRRQGISTGELFF
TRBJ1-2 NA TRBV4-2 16 CASSSRGRAANYGYTF
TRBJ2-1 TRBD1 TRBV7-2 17 CASSSSSGTGGLNEQFF
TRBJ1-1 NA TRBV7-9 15 CASRPEPRMNTEAFF
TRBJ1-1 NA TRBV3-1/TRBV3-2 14 CASSQDWGNTEAFF
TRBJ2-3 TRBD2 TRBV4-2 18 CASSQGVAGTTLTDTQYF